This entry describes one T cell receptor (beta chain). These data originate in a study of cytomegalovirus exposure and HLA in healthy donors. CDR1 and CDR2 (germline): LGHNA, YNFKEQ. V lost 4 bases and J lost 5; bases outside the gene matches: 11. The CDR3 extends over 18 amino acids. The table came from immunoSEQ multiplex PCR; TCRdb's copy has only in-frame clones and leaves some out. The sample lists under 200,000 clones, roughly 91% occurring once. The chain couples TRBV4-2 to TRBJ2-7; 16 bases are a match to TRBD2. The sequence came from a man aged 18 to 30 in good health and CMV-seropositive. Sequencing input: PBMCs. The CDR3 is CASSLGLAGGPGLNEQYF. CDR3 nucleotides: TGTGCCAGCAGCCTGGGACTAGCGGGAGGGCCAGGGCTCAACGAGCAGTACTTC.